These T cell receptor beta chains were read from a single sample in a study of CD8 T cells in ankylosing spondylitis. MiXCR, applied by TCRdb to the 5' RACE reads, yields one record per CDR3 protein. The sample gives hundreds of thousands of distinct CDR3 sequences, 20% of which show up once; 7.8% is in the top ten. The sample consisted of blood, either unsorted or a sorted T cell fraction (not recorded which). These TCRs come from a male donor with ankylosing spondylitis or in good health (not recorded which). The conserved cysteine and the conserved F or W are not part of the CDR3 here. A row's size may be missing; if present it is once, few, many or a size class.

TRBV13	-	VSSQRTGGAETQY
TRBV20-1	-	SAREDSFSEAF
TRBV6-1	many	ASRTGWNTEAF
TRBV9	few	ASSLRTGGTDTGELF
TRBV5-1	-	ASSLARDSPQH
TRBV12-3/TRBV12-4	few	ASSDQTGFQETQY
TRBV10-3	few	AISGLAVSTGELF
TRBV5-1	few	ASSFVGVDNIQY
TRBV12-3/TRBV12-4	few	ASSPPRAGTQY
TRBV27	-	ASSLSRGGGMNTEAF
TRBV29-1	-	SVDPGFTDTQY
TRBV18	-	ASSLSPSSSYNEQF
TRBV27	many	ASRKGQGLNQPQH
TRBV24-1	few	ATMGPLPNEQF
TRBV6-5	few	ASSYEWGPGELF
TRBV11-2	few	ASSQLSNYGYT
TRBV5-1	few	ASSLFPGASPDRELF
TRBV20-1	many	SARALGGRDYGYT
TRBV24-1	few	ATSDRQGGQETQY
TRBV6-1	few	ASGKTRGQSSNQPQH
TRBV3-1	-	ASSNLWANEQF
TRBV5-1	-	ASSSYDRPDSPLH
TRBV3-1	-	ASSPNSVGGYNEQF
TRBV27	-	ASSSQGAWVTDTQY
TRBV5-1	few	ASKVDWNTGELF
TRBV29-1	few	SVEGPDSFYGYT
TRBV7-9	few	ASSFIQGGPGETQY
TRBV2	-	ASSVLGVEQF
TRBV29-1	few	SVEDPSEGAGEQF
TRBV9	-	ASSVGLSGPNNEQF
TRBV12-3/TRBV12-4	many	ASSPLNEQF
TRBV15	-	ATRAHHPGTGRTDTQY
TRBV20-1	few	SASEPSLQGVIGFAQY
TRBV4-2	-	ASSQDTRVRAEMF
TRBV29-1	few	SVEAGQNTEAF
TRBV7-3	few	ASGVLGGSGANVLT
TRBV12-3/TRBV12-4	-	ASSLKGPSYNEQF
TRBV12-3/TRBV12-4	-	ASSLPGGRKGEQF
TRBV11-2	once	ASSLQTGQNQPQH
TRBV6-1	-	ASSRASNQPQH
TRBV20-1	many	SARDLGQGGYSPLH
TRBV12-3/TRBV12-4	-	ASSTGTSNSGANVLT
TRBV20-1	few	SANGDRGYYGYT
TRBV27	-	ASSKLGQGPMYNEQF
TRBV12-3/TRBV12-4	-	ASSIFRDRANYGYT
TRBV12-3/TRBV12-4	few	ASSLQQGSEAF
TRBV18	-	ASSKAPIGDLNYGYT
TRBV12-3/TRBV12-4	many	ASSLLAGAGNTIY
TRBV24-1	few	ATSDPGWAGYT
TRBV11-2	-	ASRPQVTLYNEQF
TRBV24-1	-	ATSDSRTALTGQPQH
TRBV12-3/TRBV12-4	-	ASSSHRTGRGSPLH
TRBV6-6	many	ASSPNLREKLF